This T cell receptor beta chain is drawn from a study of CD8 T cells in ankylosing spondylitis. This clonotype appeared many times. Antigen specificity is unknown. One entry per CDR3 protein, called by TCRdb with MiXCR from the 5' RACE reads. The repertoire holds approximately 240,000 distinct CDR3 sequences, with roughly a tenth as singletons. Findings and caveats of the study: Disease-linked clones reportedly concentrated significantly in matched ankylosing spondylitis synovial fluid.

CDR1 is SGHRS, CDR2 YFSETQ, per germline. The CDR3 consists of 18 residues. J was trimmed by 3 bases and V by 0 bases; bases with no gene match: 9. The source is a male donor with ankylosing spondylitis or in good health (not recorded which). Input material: blood, either unsorted or a sorted T cell fraction (not recorded which). The chain carries TRBV5-1 and TRBJ2-2; TRBD1 aligns across 9 bases. The CDR3 protein is CASSLAGRGQGDTGELFF. CDR3 nucleotide sequence: TGCGCCAGCAGCTTGGCCGGCCGGGGACAGGGAGACACCGGGGAGCTGTTTTTT.